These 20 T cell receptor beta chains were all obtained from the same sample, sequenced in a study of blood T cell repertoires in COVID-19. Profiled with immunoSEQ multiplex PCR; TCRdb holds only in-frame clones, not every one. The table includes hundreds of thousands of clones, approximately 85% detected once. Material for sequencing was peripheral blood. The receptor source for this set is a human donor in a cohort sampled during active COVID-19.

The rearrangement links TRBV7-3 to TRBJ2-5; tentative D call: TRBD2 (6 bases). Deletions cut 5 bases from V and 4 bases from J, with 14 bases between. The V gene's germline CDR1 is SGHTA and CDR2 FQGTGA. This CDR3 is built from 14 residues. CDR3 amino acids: CASSGGTGIETQYF. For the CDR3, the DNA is TGTGCCAGCAGCGGGGGGACGGGGATAGAGACCCAGTACTTC.

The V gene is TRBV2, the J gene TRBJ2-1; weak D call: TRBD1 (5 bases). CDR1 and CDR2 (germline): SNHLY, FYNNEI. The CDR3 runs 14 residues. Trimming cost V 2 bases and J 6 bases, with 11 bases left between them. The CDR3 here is CASSEQGSSNEQFF. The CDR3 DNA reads TGTGCCAGCAGTGAACAGGGATCGAGCAATGAGCAGTTCTTC.

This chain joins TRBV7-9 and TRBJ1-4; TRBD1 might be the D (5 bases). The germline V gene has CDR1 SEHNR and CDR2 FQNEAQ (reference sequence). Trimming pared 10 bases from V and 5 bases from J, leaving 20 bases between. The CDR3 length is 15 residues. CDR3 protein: CATRTSSTLNEKLFF. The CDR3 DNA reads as TGTGCCACAAGGACATCCTCAACTCTCAATGAAAAACTGTTTTTT.

The CDR3 reads CASSLRTATDTQYF. CDR3 DNA: TGTGCCAGCAGCCTACGGACAGCCACAGATACGCAGTATTTT. The chain is built from TRBV7-8 and TRBJ2-3, with D maybe TRBD1 (6 bases). From germline, CDR1 is SGHVS and CDR2 FQNEAQ. This CDR3 contains 14 residues. V lost 5 bases and J lost 2, with 11 bases in between.

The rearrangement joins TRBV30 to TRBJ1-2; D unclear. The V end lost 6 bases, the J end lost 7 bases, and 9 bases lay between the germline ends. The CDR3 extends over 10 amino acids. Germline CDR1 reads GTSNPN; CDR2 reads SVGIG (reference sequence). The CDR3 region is CACQEAGYTF. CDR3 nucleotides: TGTGCCTGTCAAGAAGCTGGCTACACCTTC.

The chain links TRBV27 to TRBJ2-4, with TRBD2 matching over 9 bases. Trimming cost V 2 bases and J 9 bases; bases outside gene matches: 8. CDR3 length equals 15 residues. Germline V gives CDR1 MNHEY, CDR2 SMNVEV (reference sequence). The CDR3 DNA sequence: TGTGCCAGCAGTTTAATGCGGGGGGGGCCCGTCATTCAGTACTTC. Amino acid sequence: CASSLMRGGPVIQYF.

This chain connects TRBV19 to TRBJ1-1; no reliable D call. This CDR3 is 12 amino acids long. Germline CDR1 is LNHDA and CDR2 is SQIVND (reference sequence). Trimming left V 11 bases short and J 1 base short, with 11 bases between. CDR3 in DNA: TGTGCCGCCCTTACTAAGAACACTGAAGCTTTCTTT. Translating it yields CAALTKNTEAFF.

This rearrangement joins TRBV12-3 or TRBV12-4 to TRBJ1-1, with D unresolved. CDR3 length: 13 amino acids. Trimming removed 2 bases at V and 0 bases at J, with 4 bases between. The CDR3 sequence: CASSLSVNTEAFF. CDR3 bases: TGTGCCAGCAGTTTATCGGTGAACACTGAAGCTTTCTTT.

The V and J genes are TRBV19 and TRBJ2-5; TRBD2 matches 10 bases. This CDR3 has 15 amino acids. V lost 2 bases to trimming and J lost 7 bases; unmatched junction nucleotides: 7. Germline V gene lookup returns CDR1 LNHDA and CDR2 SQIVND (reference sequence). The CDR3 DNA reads TGTGCCAGTAGTATACGCGCTAGCGGGGGATGGACCCAGTACTTC. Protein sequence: CASSIRASGGWTQYF.

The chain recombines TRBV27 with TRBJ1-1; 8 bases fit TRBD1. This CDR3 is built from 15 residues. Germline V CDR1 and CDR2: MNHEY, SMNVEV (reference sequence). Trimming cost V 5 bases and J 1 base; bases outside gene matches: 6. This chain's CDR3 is CASSPRQGKNTEAFF. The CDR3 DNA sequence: TGTGCCAGCAGTCCCCGACAGGGGAAGAACACTGAAGCTTTCTTT.

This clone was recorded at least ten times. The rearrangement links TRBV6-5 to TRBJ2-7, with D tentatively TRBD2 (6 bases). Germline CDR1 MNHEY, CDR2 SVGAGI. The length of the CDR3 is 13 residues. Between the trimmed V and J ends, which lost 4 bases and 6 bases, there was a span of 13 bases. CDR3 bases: TGTGCCAGCAGTTTAGTACTAGCAGGCGAGCAGTACTTC. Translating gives CASSLVLAGEQYF.

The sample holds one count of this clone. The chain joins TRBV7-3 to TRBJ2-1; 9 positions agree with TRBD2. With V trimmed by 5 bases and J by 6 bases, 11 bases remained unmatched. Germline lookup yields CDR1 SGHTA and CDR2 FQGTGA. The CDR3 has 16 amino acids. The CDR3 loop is CASSRTGSGGFNEQFF. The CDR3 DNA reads TGTGCCAGCAGCCGCACCGGTAGCGGGGGCTTCAATGAGCAGTTCTTC.

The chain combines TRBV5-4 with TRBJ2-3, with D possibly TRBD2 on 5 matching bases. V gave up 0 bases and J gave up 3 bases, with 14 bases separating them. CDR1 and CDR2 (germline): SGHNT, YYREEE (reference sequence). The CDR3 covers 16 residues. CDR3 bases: TGTGCCAGCAGCTTGGTTAAAGGACTGGGGACAGATACGCAGTATTTT. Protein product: CASSLVKGLGTDTQYF.

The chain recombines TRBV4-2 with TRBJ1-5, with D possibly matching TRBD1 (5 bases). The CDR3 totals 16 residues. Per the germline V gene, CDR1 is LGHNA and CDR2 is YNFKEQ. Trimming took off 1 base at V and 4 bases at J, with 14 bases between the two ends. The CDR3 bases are TGTGCCAGCAGCCAAGGAGGAGGGGTCGGGAATCAGCCCCAGCATTTT. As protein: CASSQGGGVGNQPQHF.

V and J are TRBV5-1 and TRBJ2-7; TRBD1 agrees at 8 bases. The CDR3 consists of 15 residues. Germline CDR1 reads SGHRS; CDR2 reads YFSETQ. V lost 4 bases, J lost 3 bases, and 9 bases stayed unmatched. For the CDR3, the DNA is TGCGCCAGCAGCCATAGGACAGGGAGGATCTACGAGCAGTACTTC. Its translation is CASSHRTGRIYEQYF.

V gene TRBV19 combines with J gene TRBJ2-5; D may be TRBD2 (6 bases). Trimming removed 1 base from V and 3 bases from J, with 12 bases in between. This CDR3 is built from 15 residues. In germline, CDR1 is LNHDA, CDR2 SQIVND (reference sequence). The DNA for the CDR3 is TGTGCCAGTAGTATAGGATGGGGGGACGAAGAGACCCAGTACTTC. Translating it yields CASSIGWGDEETQYF.

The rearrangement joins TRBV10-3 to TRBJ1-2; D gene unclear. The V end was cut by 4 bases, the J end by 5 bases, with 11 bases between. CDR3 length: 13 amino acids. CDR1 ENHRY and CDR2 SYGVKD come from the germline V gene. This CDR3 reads CAISGPRRYGYTF. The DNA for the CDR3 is TGTGCCATCAGTGGCCCGAGGAGGTATGGCTACACCTTC.

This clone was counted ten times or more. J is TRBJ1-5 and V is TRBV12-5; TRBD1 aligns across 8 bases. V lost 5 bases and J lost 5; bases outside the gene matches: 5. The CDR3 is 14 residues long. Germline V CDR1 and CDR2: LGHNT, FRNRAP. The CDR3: CASGLGQVYQPQHF. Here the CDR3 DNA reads TGTGCTAGTGGTCTGGGACAGGTTTATCAGCCCCAGCATTTT.

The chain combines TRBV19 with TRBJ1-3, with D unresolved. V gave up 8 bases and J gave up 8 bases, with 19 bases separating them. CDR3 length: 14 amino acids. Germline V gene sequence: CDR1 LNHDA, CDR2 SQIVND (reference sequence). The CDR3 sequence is CASRGQRKGYTIYF. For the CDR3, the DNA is TGTGCCAGTCGAGGCCAAAGGAAAGGCTACACCATATATTTT.

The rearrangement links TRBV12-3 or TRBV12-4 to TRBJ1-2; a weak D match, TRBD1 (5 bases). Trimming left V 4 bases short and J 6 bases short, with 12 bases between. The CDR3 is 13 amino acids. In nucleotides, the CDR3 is TGTGCCAGCAGTTGGGGCAGGGTCCATGGCTACACCTTC. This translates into CASSWGRVHGYTF.